Listed here are 18 T cell receptor beta chains from one sample, sequenced in a study of siplizumab effects on memory and regulatory T cells (dated by TCRdb to the late 2010s). Receptors were amplified or captured by the immunoSEQ multiplex PCR assay. TCRdb provides this immuneACCESS table in a form limited to in-frame rearrangements. Some clones are lacking; in checked studies, under half of them reflect an unresolved V gene, and why the rest are absent is not known. In this sample the table shows more than 85,000 clones, roughly 92% of which occur a single time. The ten biggest clones cover 1.3% of the sample. The sequenced sample was CD4+ T cells sorted from blood. The receptors come from a human donor in good health.

This chain links TRBV14 with TRBJ2-5, with D tentatively TRBD1 or TRBD2 (5 bases each). Germline V gene lookup returns CDR1 SGHDN and CDR2 FVKESK. This CDR3 region has 16 residues. Trimming cost V 3 bases and J 0 bases, with 14 bases left between them. The CDR3 DNA is TGTGCCAGCAGCCATTTACCGGGACGCCACCAAGAGACCCAGTACTTC. Translating it yields CASSHLPGRHQETQYF.

The chain uses TRBV27 and TRBJ2-5; D is unclear. The assigned J gene may be wrong: the sequence end matches TRBJ2-7 better. CDR1 is MNHEY, CDR2 SMNVEV, per germline (reference sequence). This CDR3 is 13 amino acids long. CDR3 protein: CASSPRSSYEQYF. The CDR3 region has the DNA TGTGCCAGCAGCCCCCGAAGCTCCTACGAGCAGTACTTC.

V and J are TRBV18 and TRBJ1-5, with D possibly being TRBD1 (6 bases). The CDR3 is made up of 14 amino acids. Germline assignment: CDR1 KGHSH and CDR2 LQKENI. Trimming cost V 2 bases and J 7 bases, with 12 bases left between them. The CDR3 sequence is CASSPRRGEQPQHF. The CDR3 region has the DNA TGTGCCAGCTCACCAAGGAGGGGGGAACAGCCCCAGCATTTT.

Here the CDR3 reads CASRTGPEAFF. CDR3 coding DNA: TGTGCCAGCAGAACAGGTCCTGAAGCTTTCTTT. The gene calls are TRBV6-5 and TRBJ1-1, with D perhaps TRBD1 (5 bases). Germline values: CDR1 MNHEY, CDR2 SVGAGI. The CDR3 consists of 11 residues. The V end was cut by 6 bases, the J end by 6 bases, with 8 bases between.

The chain combines TRBV7-3 with TRBJ2-2, with 7 bases identical to TRBD2. The CDR3 consists of 19 residues. Germline V lookup: CDR1 SGHTA, CDR2 FQGTGA. Losses at the gene ends were 5 bases for V and 4 bases for J; bases not matched to a gene: 19. CDR3 bases: TGTGCCAGCAGCCCCGCCACCCGAGCGGGAAGGCGGAGCACCGGGGAGCTGTTTTTT. It codes for CASSPATRAGRRSTGELFF.

This rearrangement joins TRBV2 to TRBJ2-3; D uncertain. Germline CDR1 SNHLY, CDR2 FYNNEI. The CDR3 consists of 12 residues. With 6 bases removed from V and 2 bases from J, the gap between germline ends came to 6 bases. The CDR3 loop reads CASRPNTDTQYF. CDR3 DNA sequence: TGTGCCAGCAGACCCAACACAGATACGCAGTATTTT.

The rearrangement joins TRBV7-8 to TRBJ2-2, with unresolved D. Trimming left V 5 bases short and J 0 bases short, with 10 bases between. CDR1 is SGHVS and CDR2 is FQNEAQ in the germline V gene. This CDR3 is built from 15 residues. CDR3 sequence reads: CASSARASNTGELFF. The CDR3 DNA reads TGTGCCAGCAGCGCCCGTGCGTCGAACACCGGGGAGCTGTTTTTT. The complete variable domain, with remaining parts taken from reference TRBV7-8 and TRBJ2-2, reads GAGVSQSPRYKVAKRGQDVALRCDPISGHVSLFWYQQALGQGPEFLTYFQNEAQLDKSGLPSDRFFAERPEGSVSTLKIQRTQQEDSAVYLCASSARASNTGELFFGEGSRLTVL.

This chain uses TRBV7-9 with TRBJ1-2, with D possibly TRBD1 on 5 matching bases. This CDR3 contains 12 residues. V dropped 5 bases and J dropped 4 bases, with 8 bases sitting between them. CDR1 and CDR2 (germline): SEHNR, FQNEAQ (reference sequence). This chain's CDR3 is CASSTDSYGYTF. The CDR3 DNA sequence: TGTGCCAGCAGCACAGACAGCTATGGCTACACCTTC.

The CDR3 DNA is TGTGCCAGCTCACCGCCCGGAGAGAAGGGCACAGGCGAGCAGTACTTC. Translation: CASSPPGEKGTGEQYF. The chain is built from TRBV18 and TRBJ2-7, with D maybe TRBD1 (5 bases). V lost 3 bases, J lost 6 bases, and 21 bases lay in between. CDR1 KGHSH and CDR2 LQKENI come from the germline V gene. This CDR3 comprises 16 residues.

The chain combines TRBV6-5 with TRBJ1-2; tentative D call: TRBD1 (6 bases). This CDR3 is 15 amino acids long. V lost 8 bases to trimming and J lost 0 bases, with 16 bases between them. Germline CDR1 reads MNHEY; CDR2 reads SVGAGI. CDR3 sequence reads: CASEARRGANYGYTF. The CDR3 DNA is TGTGCCAGCGAAGCCCGGAGGGGGGCTAACTATGGCTACACCTTC.

The chain links TRBV4-1 to TRBJ2-7; a possible D gene is TRBD2 (5 bases). The CDR3 has 14 residues. The germline V gene encodes CDR1 MGHRA and CDR2 YSYEKL. V was pared by 4 bases and J by 5 bases, with 15 bases between. CDR3 region: CASSRTWTGHEQYF. The CDR3 DNA sequence: TGCGCCAGCAGCCGTACCTGGACTGGGCACGAGCAGTACTTC.

The CDR3 DNA sequence: TGTGCCAGCAGACGGACAGGGGTGGGAGGGGAGCTGTTTTTT. Translating it yields CASRRTGVGGELFF. V gene TRBV5-6 combines with J gene TRBJ2-2, with TRBD1 matching over 9 bases. Losses at the gene ends were 5 bases for V and 8 bases for J; bases not matched to a gene: 7. The germline V gene encodes CDR1 SGHDT and CDR2 YYEEEE. The CDR3 runs 14 residues.

This clone was seen once. The chain joins TRBV6-6 to TRBJ1-1; 7 bases align to TRBD1. Losses at the gene ends were 6 bases for V and 5 bases for J; bases not matched to a gene: 15. This CDR3 spans 16 amino acids. From germline, CDR1 is MNHNY and CDR2 SVGAGI (reference sequence). The CDR3 coding sequence is TGTGCCAGCAGGCGCCCTTCGGACAGGCTAGGAACTGAAGCTTTCTTT. Translation: CASRRPSDRLGTEAFF.

The chain has TRBV5-1 and TRBJ1-2; tentatively, D is TRBD1 (6 bases). Germline-derived CDR1 and CDR2 are SGHRS and YFSETQ. The CDR3 has 15 amino acids. V lost 0 bases and J 6 bases, leaving 15 bases between the germline ends. CDR3 loop: CASSLEATRGDGYTF. The CDR3 DNA reads as TGCGCCAGCAGCTTGGAAGCCACCAGGGGTGATGGCTACACCTTC.

The rearrangement joins TRBV21-1 to TRBJ2-2; TRBD1 is taken as the D call from the table, unchecked against the DNA. TRBV21-1 is shown as a pseudogene. The CDR3 loop spans 15 amino acids. Written as DNA, the CDR3 is TGTGCCAGCAGCGGCACAGGGCGCAACACCGGGGAGCTGTTTTTT. Protein sequence: CASSGTGRNTGELFF.

The gene calls are TRBV11-3 and TRBJ2-3, with 7 bases that match TRBD1. Germline V gene lookup returns CDR1 SGHNT and CDR2 YENEEA. Trimming took 5 bases from V and 2 from J; bases not matched to a gene: 4. The CDR3 runs to 14 residues. The CDR3 loop reads CASSLGQTTDTQYF. CDR3 in DNA: TGTGCCAGCAGCCTGGGACAGACCACAGATACGCAGTATTTT. The full variable domain, completed using reference TRBV11-3 and TRBJ2-3, is EAGVVQSPRYKIIEKKQPVAFWCNPISGHNTLYWYLQNLGQGPELLIRYENEEAVDDSQLPKDRFSAERLKGVDSTLKIQPAELGDSAVYLCASSLGQTTDTQYFGPGTRLTVL.

The gene calls are TRBV18 and TRBJ2-2, with D tentatively TRBD1 (6 bases). This CDR3 contains 15 residues. Per the germline V gene, CDR1 is KGHSH and CDR2 is LQKENI. V was clipped by 6 bases and J by 4 bases, with 15 bases between them. CDR3 region: CASSQTRQATGELFF. CDR3 DNA: TGTGCCAGCTCCCAGACCAGACAGGCCACCGGGGAGCTGTTTTTT.

The V gene is TRBV5-8, the J gene TRBJ1-1; D is unclear. There are 14 residues in the CDR3. V was shortened by 2 bases and J by 4 bases, with 12 bases between the two germline ends. Germline CDR1 is SGHTS and CDR2 is YDEGEE. The CDR3 is CASSFRLPSTEAFF. CDR3 sequence (DNA): TGTGCCAGCAGCTTCAGGCTGCCCAGCACTGAAGCTTTCTTT.